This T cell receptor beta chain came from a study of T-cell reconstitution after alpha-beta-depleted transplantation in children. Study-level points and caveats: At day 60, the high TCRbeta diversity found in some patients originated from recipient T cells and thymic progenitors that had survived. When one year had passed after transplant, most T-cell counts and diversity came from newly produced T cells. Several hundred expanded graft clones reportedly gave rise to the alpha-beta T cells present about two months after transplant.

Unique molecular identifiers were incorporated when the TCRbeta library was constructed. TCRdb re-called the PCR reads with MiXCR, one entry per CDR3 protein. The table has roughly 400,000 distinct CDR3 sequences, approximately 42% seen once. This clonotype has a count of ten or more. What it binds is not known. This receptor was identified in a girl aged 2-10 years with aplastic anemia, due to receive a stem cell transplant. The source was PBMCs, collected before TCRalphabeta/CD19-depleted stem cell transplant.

The CDR3, as DNA: TGTGCCAGCAGAAACGACAGGGATCGCAATCAGCCCCAGCATTTT. Translated: CASRNDRDRNQPQHF. The J gene is TRBJ1-5, the V gene TRBV21-1; the DNA was not used to check the table's D call, TRBD1. TRBV21-1 is shown as a pseudogene. The CDR3 covers 15 residues.